This T cell receptor (beta chain) was sequenced in a study of T cell changes during pregnancy in multiple sclerosis. Losses at the gene ends were 0 bases for V and 8 bases for J; bases not matched to a gene: 6. CDR3 length: 14 residues. Germline V gene sequence: CDR1 GTSNPN, CDR2 SVGIG (reference sequence). Sequencing was performed with immunoSEQ multiplex PCR; in TCRdb, only in-frame clones are kept and a portion is missing. Among tens of thousands of clones, more than 90% were seen once, and the ten largest hold over 3.5%. This sequence originates from a female donor in good health, enrolled as a control in a pregnancy study. The specimen was peripheral blood, collected after pregnancy. The chain employs TRBV30 and TRBJ1-2; 10 bases map to TRBD1. The CDR3 DNA sequence: TGTGCCTGGAGTGTATCCAGGACAGGGGGGGGCTACACCTTC. Protein: CAWSVSRTGGGYTF.